What follows is one T cell receptor beta chain and its context. Antigen: not known. In germline, CDR1 is SGHDT, CDR2 YYEEEE. This CDR3 has 14 amino acids. Trimming took 0 bases from V and 6 from J, leaving 10 bases between them. This sample stems from a study of cytomegalovirus exposure and HLA in healthy donors. Study details: Clustering assigned 70% to 85% of the approximately 370 genotyped donors to the Caucasian-associated ancestry cluster. Study observations and caveats: Per a prior analysis, the majority of TCR beta V segments were productive roughly 90% or roughly 30% of the time. Analysis was carried out at a later point, and it linked a missense DCLRE1C variant to TCR beta V- and J-gene trimming.

The study ran its PCR with 60 Vbeta and 13 Jbeta primers. Only in-frame clones appear in the TCRdb table, and some are missing; sequencing was by immunoSEQ multiplex PCR. The data show 90,000 or so clones, 65% to 75% seen once. The chain is built from TRBV5-6 and TRBJ1-5; D possibly corresponds to TRBD1 (6 bases). This TCR derives from a man in his fifties or sixties in good health and CMV-seronegative. Source material: PBMCs. The CDR3 bases are TGTGCCAGCAGCTTGGGCGGGGGCTTTCAGCCCCAGCATTTT. This translates into CASSLGGGFQPQHF.